This T cell receptor (beta chain) appears in the sequencing data of a study of follicular helper T cells after annual influenza vaccination. Here immunoSEQ multiplex PCR was the method, and the copy in TCRdb shows in-frame clones only, minus some. The sample yields a few thousand clones, under 90% seen once. Overall study findings and caveats: Yearly vaccinations repeatedly recalled conserved clonotypes in ICOS+CD38+ cTfh.

Time point meaning: 2015-2016 season, pre-vaccination. Adults were given seasonal inactivated influenza vaccine, and blood CD4 subsets were sorted before and after vaccination. Donors were community-dwelling with no influenza vaccine in the prior 6 months. Vaccine contraindications, substance abuse, HIV/AIDS, active malignancy and active illness excluded donors. The germline V gene encodes CDR1 WNHNN and CDR2 SYGVQD (reference sequence). Trimming removed 5 bases from V and 0 bases from J; junction bases left unmatched: 7. The CDR3 has 16 amino acids. Turning to this clone: As yet, its antigen is unknown.

The chain couples TRBV10-1 to TRBJ2-3; 8 nucleotides match TRBD2. The starting material was CXCR5+ CD38- circulating T follicular helper cells from blood, obtained on the day of influenza vaccination. Noted subset: circulating Tfh, non-naive CD4+CXCR5+PD-1+ (ICOS+CD38+ or ICOS-CD38-). This TCR was recovered from an adult who received the influenza vaccine. CDR3 nucleotide sequence: TGCGCCAGCAGTTCGAGAGCGGGGGAAAGCACAGATACGCAGTATTTT. Translating it yields CASSSRAGESTDTQYF.